This passage covers 17 T cell receptor beta chains from one sample sequenced in a study of radiation and T cells in renal cell carcinoma. Sequencing was performed with immunoSEQ multiplex PCR; in TCRdb, only in-frame clones are kept and a portion is missing. This table holds 100,000 to 150,000 clones, approximately 82% found once. Specified time point: baseline pretreatment blood. This sample's treatment: 15 Gy SBRT to primary tumor, nephrectomy 4 weeks later. Sequenced material: blood, taken from a patient whose treatment included radiotherapy and nephrectomy. These receptors were collected from a woman aged 55-70 years with renal cell carcinoma.

The J gene is TRBJ2-7, the V gene TRBV2; 8 nucleotides line up with TRBD1. The germline V gene has CDR1 SNHLY and CDR2 FYNNEI. The CDR3 contains 14 residues. Germline trimming cut 8 bases from V and 6 bases from J; bases unmatched to any gene: 12. The DNA for the CDR3 is TGTGCCAGCGGGGGGTGGCAGGGGGCCAGCGAGCAGTACTTC. It encodes CASGGWQGASEQYF.

The chain links TRBV6-6 to TRBJ1-1; TRBD1 matches 9 bases. CDR3 length: 14 amino acids. V lost 6 bases and J lost 1; bases outside the gene matches: 3. Per the germline V gene, CDR1 is MNHNY and CDR2 is SVGAGI (reference sequence). CDR3 sequence (DNA): TGTGCCAGCAGGGAGGGACAGGGGAACACTGAAGCTTTCTTT. It translates to CASREGQGNTEAFF.

The rearrangement joins TRBV5-4 to TRBJ2-7; 8 bases align to TRBD2. V lost 0 bases and J lost 0; bases outside the gene matches: 2. Germline CDR1 and CDR2: SGHNT and YYREEE (reference sequence). This CDR3 comprises 15 residues. CDR3 coding DNA: TGTGCCAGCAGCTTGGCCGGGAGGGCCTCCTACGAGCAGTACTTC. This gives the protein CASSLAGRASYEQYF.

The chain has TRBV5-6 and TRBJ2-1; 10 positions agree with TRBD2. The ends lost 0 bases at V and 6 bases at J; junction bases unmatched: 6. The CDR3 covers 16 residues. CDR1 is SGHDT, CDR2 YYEEEE, per germline. The CDR3 sequence: CASSLVFLAGANEQFF. In DNA form, the CDR3 reads TGTGCCAGCAGCTTGGTCTTCCTAGCGGGGGCCAATGAGCAGTTCTTC.

This rearrangement joins TRBV5-1 to TRBJ2-6; D gene uncertain. The length of the CDR3 is 18 residues. Germline CDR1 SGHRS, CDR2 YFSETQ. V was cut by 0 bases and J by 0 bases, with 13 bases left in between. CDR3 nucleotides: TGCGCCAGCAGCTTGGCTGATGGACCCCGCTCTGGGGCCAACGTCCTGACTTTC. Protein product: CASSLADGPRSGANVLTF.

This clone was counted a single time. The chain uses TRBV29-1 and TRBJ2-4; the D call may be TRBD1 or TRBD2 (6 bases each). Germline lookup yields CDR1 SQVTM and CDR2 ANQGSEA. V gave up 7 bases and J gave up 0 bases, with 13 bases separating them. This CDR3 has 14 residues. CDR3 DNA sequence: TGCAGCGCCCTAGGGGGACTAGCCAAAAACATTCAGTACTTC. Protein product: CSALGGLAKNIQYF.

The CDR3 DNA reads TGCGCCAGCAGCTCGCGGGCAGGGGAATGGAATGGCTACACCTTC. Its protein product is CASSSRAGEWNGYTF. This chain links TRBV5-1 with TRBJ1-2, with D possibly matching TRBD1 (6 bases). This CDR3 is built from 15 residues. Germline V gene lookup returns CDR1 SGHRS and CDR2 YFSETQ. V shed 3 bases and J shed 6 bases, with 18 bases lying between them.

This sequence joins TRBV9 and TRBJ2-2; possibly TRBD2 for D (5 bases). Germline values: CDR1 SGDLS, CDR2 YYNGEE. Trimming took off 1 base at V and 4 bases at J, with 17 bases between the two ends. CDR3 length: 17 amino acids. CDR3 region: CASSVTREDTSTGELFF. DNA of the CDR3: TGTGCCAGCAGCGTAACTAGAGAAGATACCAGCACCGGGGAGCTGTTTTTT.

In its sample, this clone was seen a few times. For the CDR3, the DNA is TGTGCCAGTAGTACCTACCAGGGGGAGGAAGAAAAACTGTTTTTT. Protein: CASSTYQGEEEKLFF. This sequence joins TRBV19 and TRBJ1-4; 7 nucleotides line up with TRBD1. The CDR3 is made up of 15 amino acids. The V gene end was trimmed by 4 bases and the J gene end by 8 bases; junction bases not matched to a gene: 10. CDR1 is LNHDA, CDR2 SQIVND, per germline (reference sequence). Based on the CDR3 plus reference TRBV19 and TRBJ1-4, the full variable domain is DGGITQSPKYLFRKEGQNVTLSCEQNLNHDAMYWYRQDPGQGLRLIYYSQIVNDFQKGDIAEGYSVSREKKESFPLTVTSAQKNPTAFYLCASSTYQGEEEKLFFGSGTQLSVL.

This clone occurred a few times. V gene TRBV7-2 combines with J gene TRBJ1-5, with D possibly TRBD1 on 6 matching bases. V shed 1 base and J shed 3 bases, with 10 bases lying between them. Looked up from germline, CDR1 is SGHTA and CDR2 is FQGNSA. The CDR3 sequence is 15 residues long. CDR3 DNA sequence: TGTGCCAGCAGCTTAGAGCAGGGGTACAATCAGCCCCAGCATTTT. Amino acid sequence: CASSLEQGYNQPQHF.

V and J are TRBV6-1 and TRBJ1-2; TRBD1 is a possible D gene (6 bases). The length of the CDR3 is 10 residues. CDR1 MNHNS and CDR2 SASEGT come from the germline V gene. V was shortened by 9 bases and J by 13 bases, with 15 bases between the two germline ends. The CDR3 DNA reads as TGTGCCAGTTACAGGGTTTTTGTCACCTTC. This codes for CASYRVFVTF.

The rearrangement joins TRBV28 to TRBJ1-2; no firm D call. The CDR3 runs to 15 residues. The germline V gene has CDR1 MDHEN and CDR2 SYDVKM. V was pared by 5 bases and J by 4 bases, with 17 bases between. CDR3 in amino acids: CASSKGPGVSYGYTF. The CDR3 nucleotides are TGTGCCAGCAGTAAGGGCCCAGGAGTGTCCTATGGCTACACCTTC.

This chain connects TRBV2 to TRBJ1-1; TRBD1 agrees at 9 bases. The CDR3 length is 15 residues. The V gene's germline CDR1 is SNHLY and CDR2 FYNNEI. With 1 base clipped from V and 1 base from J, the junction kept 1 base outside the gene matches. The CDR3 sequence is CASSEETGGNTEAFF. The DNA for the CDR3 is TGTGCCAGCAGTGAAGAGACAGGGGGGAACACTGAAGCTTTCTTT. The full variable domain, in which reference TRBV2 and TRBJ1-1 provide the parts outside the CDR3, is EPEVTQTPSHQVTQMGQEVILRCVPISNHLYFYWYRQILGQKVEFLVSFYNNEISEKSEIFDDQFSVERPDGSNFTLKIRSTKLEDSAMYFCASSEETGGNTEAFFGQGTRLTVV.

This chain connects TRBV7-9 to TRBJ2-7; either TRBD1 or TRBD2 may supply D (6 bases each). The CDR3 is made up of 14 amino acids. Germline V gene lookup returns CDR1 SEHNR and CDR2 FQNEAQ (reference sequence). V was clipped by 4 bases and J by 6 bases, with 16 bases between them. CDR3 sequence reads: CASSSVDGGREQYF. As DNA, the CDR3 is TGTGCCAGCAGCTCGGTAGACGGGGGCCGCGAGCAGTACTTC.

The chain recombines TRBV30 with TRBJ2-3; D perhaps matches TRBD2 (5 bases). This CDR3 contains 16 residues. V gave up 2 bases and J gave up 2 bases, with 17 bases separating them. CDR1 and CDR2 (germline): GTSNPN, SVGIG (reference sequence). As DNA, the CDR3 is TGTGCCTGGAGTAGGTCGATAGCTGGACTCACAGATACGCAGTATTTT. It specifies CAWSRSIAGLTDTQYF.

The chain joins TRBV7-2 to TRBJ2-7; 7 bases map to TRBD2. Germline V gives CDR1 SGHTA, CDR2 FQGNSA. J was trimmed by 1 base and V by 1 base; bases with no gene match: 10. This CDR3 is 17 amino acids long. The CDR3 sequence: CASSLVGPRGKSYEQYF. The CDR3 nucleotides read TGTGCCAGCAGCTTAGTCGGCCCGCGGGGGAAATCCTACGAGCAGTACTTC.

J is TRBJ1-6 and V is TRBV19, with 7 bases that match TRBD1. Germline lookup yields CDR1 LNHDA and CDR2 SQIVND (reference sequence). The CDR3 consists of 14 residues. V was clipped by 6 bases and J by 7 bases; unmatched bases: 6. CDR3 nucleotides: TGTGCCAGTAGCCGACAGGGCGTGAATTCACCCCTCCACTTT. It encodes CASSRQGVNSPLHF.